This T cell receptor beta chain was documented in a study of a mutant IDH1 vaccine in newly diagnosed glioma. At the level of the study: Across weeks 1, 3, 5, 7, 11, 15, 19 and 23, patients received a vaccination each time, eight in all. The earlier regimen, radiotherapy, temozolomide, or both, was most often both.

This clone was detected a few times. No antigen is known for it. The study's findings and limits: Among all patients, vaccine-induced immune responses occurred in roughly 95%.

Time point of the sample: week 23, last vaccination. The vaccine gave 300 ug of a 20-mer mutant IDH1 peptide subcutaneously per dose. Method: immunoSEQ multiplex PCR; TCRdb's copy keeps in-frame clones and lacks some. The sample holds around 56,000 clones, roughly 77% seen once. This clonotype was obtained from a middle-aged woman with glioma. Some clones in this sample may be carry-over from other donors' samples. Specimen: PBMCs, collected from a glioma patient whose treatment included an IDH1 peptide vaccine.

CDR3 sequence (DNA): TGTGCCAGCAGCAACTCCTTTCGAGGCTACACCTTC. This translates into CASSNSFRGYTF. The gene calls are TRBV5-4 and TRBJ1-2; no definite D call. Germline CDR1 and CDR2: SGHNT and YYREEE (reference sequence). The CDR3 consists of 12 residues. V gave up 4 bases and J gave up 8 bases, with 12 bases separating them. The full variable domain, with the rest looked up from reference TRBV5-4 and TRBJ1-2, is ETGVTQSPTHLIKTRGQQVTLRCSSQSGHNTVSWYQQALGQGPQFIFQYYREEENGRGNFPPRFSGLQFPNYSSELNVNALELDDSALYLCASSNSFRGYTFGSGTRLTVV.